This passage covers 32 T cell receptor beta chains from one sample sequenced in a study of CD8 T cells in ankylosing spondylitis. TCRdb passed the 5' RACE reads through MiXCR, listing each CDR3 protein once. This sample has hundreds of thousands of distinct CDR3 sequences; approximately 12% occur once, and the top ten carry approximately 0.51%. General observations from the study: About 8 highly homologous variants made up a TCR beta motif, and this motif appeared characteristic of ankylosing spondylitis blood.

These receptors are not linked to any known antigen. The sequencing input was blood, either unsorted or a sorted T cell fraction (not recorded which). These receptors came from a male donor with ankylosing spondylitis.

The rearrangement links TRBV20-1 to TRBJ2-3; weak D call: TRBD1 (6 bases). The V gene lost 5 bases and the J gene lost 0 bases, with 12 bases spanning the gap. In germline, CDR1 is DFQATT, CDR2 SNEGSKA (reference sequence). The CDR3 spans 14 residues. The DNA for the CDR3 is TGCAGTGCTTGGGACAAGTCTAGCACAGATACGCAGTATTTT. Translating it yields CSAWDKSSTDTQYF.

This chain joins TRBV20-1 and TRBJ1-4; TRBD1 might be the D (5 bases). CDR1 and CDR2 (germline): DFQATT, SNEGSKA (reference sequence). V lost 4 bases, J lost 6 bases, and 15 bases lay in between. CDR3 length: 14 amino acids. CDR3 in DNA: TGCAGTGCTAAAATTTCCGGCAGGGATGAAAAACTGTTTTTT. Its translation: CSAKISGRDEKLFF.

J is TRBJ1-1 and V is TRBV3-1; D is unclear. The CDR3 is 16 residues long. CDR1 LGHDT and CDR2 YNNKEL come from the germline V gene (reference sequence). Trimming cost V 0 bases and J 0 bases, with 11 bases left between them. CDR3 sequence reads: CASSQDIARMNTEAFF. Here the CDR3 DNA reads TGTGCCAGCAGCCAAGATATCGCCCGGATGAACACTGAAGCTTTCTTT.

This clonotype was seen more than once but under ten times. This chain links TRBV7-9 with TRBJ2-3; possible D gene TRBD2, 5 bases. The V end lost 4 bases, the J end lost 1 base, and 18 bases lay between the germline ends. The length of the CDR3 is 17 residues. Germline V CDR1 and CDR2: SEHNR, FQNEAQ (reference sequence). The CDR3 protein is CASSWPSERSRTDTQYF. The DNA for the CDR3 is TGTGCCAGCAGCTGGCCCTCGGAGCGGAGCCGCACAGATACGCAGTATTTT.

This clonotype was seen repeatedly, ten times or more. This chain joins TRBV20-1 and TRBJ2-7; D gene uncertain. V dropped 0 bases and J dropped 2 bases, with 8 bases sitting between them. The germline V gene encodes CDR1 DFQATT and CDR2 SNEGSKA (reference sequence). The CDR3 is made up of 13 amino acids. Written as DNA, the CDR3 is TGCAGTGCTAGAGATTTCAGAACCTACGAGCAGTACTTC. Translated, it gives CSARDFRTYEQYF.

This clonotype was detected a few times. The CDR3 is CASSLGTHEGYEQYF. Written as DNA, the CDR3 is TGTGCCAGCAGCCTCGGGACCCATGAGGGTTACGAGCAGTACTTC. This chain joins TRBV7-6 and TRBJ2-7; the D gene could be TRBD1 or TRBD2 (5 bases each). The CDR3 has 15 residues. Germline assignment: CDR1 SGHVS and CDR2 FNYEAQ. The V and J ends lost 5 bases and 4 bases respectively, with 18 bases between them.

The chain combines TRBV6-1 with TRBJ1-2; unclear D gene. Germline assignment: CDR1 MNHNS and CDR2 SASEGT. The CDR3 is 13 amino acids. V was pared by 6 bases and J by 4 bases, with 12 bases between. DNA for the CDR3: TGTGCCAGCAGGGACCCATTCGGCTATGGCTACACCTTC. Residues: CASRDPFGYGYTF.

CDR3 DNA: TGCAGTGCTAGAGCGGTGCAGGGTAACGAAAAACTGTTTTTT. It yields the protein CSARAVQGNEKLFF. The chain joins TRBV20-1 to TRBJ1-4; possible D gene TRBD1, 5 bases. V gave up 1 base and J gave up 8 bases, with 14 bases separating them. The germline CDR1 and CDR2 sequences are DFQATT and SNEGSKA (reference sequence). CDR3 length: 14 residues.

This clonotype showed up many times. V usage is TRBV5-1 and J usage is TRBJ1-1; D might be TRBD1 (6 bases). Between the trimmed V and J ends, which lost 5 bases and 4 bases, there was a span of 15 bases. The CDR3 extends over 14 amino acids. Germline CDR1 is SGHRS and CDR2 is YFSETQ. The CDR3 sequence is CASSSSGDGTEAFF. Written as DNA, the CDR3 is TGCGCCAGCAGTTCTTCAGGGGATGGCACTGAAGCTTTCTTT.

The CDR3 coding sequence is TGTGCCAGCAGTCCTTACAGGGAAGAGACCCAGTACTTC. It is translated as CASSPYREETQYF. The V gene is TRBV12-3 or TRBV12-4, the J gene TRBJ2-5; possible D gene TRBD1, 6 bases. V shed 5 bases and J shed 3 bases, with 10 bases lying between them. This CDR3 contains 13 residues.

The V gene is TRBV20-1, the J gene TRBJ2-1; D might be TRBD1 (7 bases). With 5 bases removed from V and 4 bases from J, the gap between germline ends came to 15 bases. This CDR3 has 14 amino acids. Germline CDR1 is DFQATT and CDR2 is SNEGSKA (reference sequence). Here the CDR3 reads CSASRGARYNEQFF. The CDR3 region has the DNA TGCAGTGCTTCCAGGGGGGCCAGATACAATGAGCAGTTCTTC.

The chain has TRBV9 and TRBJ1-2; 10 bases line up with TRBD1. Germline CDR1 SGDLS, CDR2 YYNGEE. V gave up 3 bases and J gave up 2 bases; unmatched junction bases: 4. There are 15 residues in the CDR3. The CDR3 sequence: CASSGQGAINYGYTF. The DNA for the CDR3 is TGTGCCAGCAGCGGACAGGGGGCTATAAACTATGGCTACACCTTC.

This clonotype has more than one count but fewer than ten. The J gene is TRBJ1-5, the V gene TRBV27, with a possible D match to TRBD1 (5 bases). Germline CDR1 and CDR2: MNHEY and SMNVEV (reference sequence). The CDR3 contains 16 residues. V lost 2 bases and J lost 2, with 13 bases in between. This CDR3 is CASSLMGAGGNQPQHF. In DNA, the CDR3 is TGTGCCAGCAGTTTAATGGGAGCGGGGGGCAATCAGCCCCAGCATTTT.

This clonotype has a handful of counts. The chain uses TRBV4-3 and TRBJ1-6; D unresolved. Germline loops: CDR1 LGHNA, CDR2 YSLEER. Trimming shortened V by 1 base and J by 8 bases, and 9 bases separated the two germline ends. The CDR3 length is 14 residues. The CDR3 loop is CASSQVGKDSPLHF. In DNA, the CDR3 is TGCGCCAGCAGCCAAGTGGGAAAGGATTCACCCCTCCACTTT.

The chain recombines TRBV27 with TRBJ2-2, with 8 nucleotides matching TRBD1. Germline values: CDR1 MNHEY, CDR2 SMNVEV (reference sequence). V was clipped by 3 bases and J by 2 bases; unmatched bases: 14. This CDR3 is 19 amino acids long. The CDR3 reads CASSFRPGTGGANTGELFF. The CDR3 bases are TGTGCCAGCAGTTTCCGCCCCGGAACAGGGGGTGCTAACACCGGGGAGCTGTTTTTT.

This clonotype was counted between two and nine times. The gene calls are TRBV27 and TRBJ2-7, with 7 bases lining up with TRBD1. With 2 bases clipped from V and 1 base from J, the junction kept 2 bases outside the gene matches. Germline CDR1 and CDR2: MNHEY and SMNVEV (reference sequence). This CDR3 comprises 14 residues. CDR3 in amino acids: CASSLKGASYEQYF. The CDR3 DNA is TGTGCCAGCAGTTTAAAGGGGGCTTCCTACGAGCAGTACTTC.

Ten or more counts support this clonotype. This chain links TRBV24-1 with TRBJ1-2; tentatively, D is TRBD1 (6 bases). The CDR3 spans 11 residues. The V end was cut by 5 bases, the J end by 8 bases, with 8 bases between. The V gene's germline CDR1 is KGHDR and CDR2 SFDVKD. The DNA for the CDR3 is TGTGCCACCAGTGTCGGGGGCGGCTACACCTTC. Its protein product is CATSVGGGYTF.

The chain is built from TRBV6-2 or TRBV6-3 and TRBJ2-5; D gene uncertain. The CDR3 runs to 15 residues. Between the trimmed V and J ends, which lost 2 bases and 2 bases, there was a span of 12 bases. Germline V CDR1 and CDR2: MNHEY, SVGEGT. CDR3 amino acids: CASSYGTRRQETQYF. DNA of the CDR3: TGTGCCAGCAGTTACGGCACCCGGCGGCAAGAGACCCAGTACTTC.

V is TRBV6-4 and J is TRBJ2-3; 7 positions match TRBD2. Germline V gene lookup returns CDR1 MRHNA and CDR2 SNTAGT. The length of the CDR3 is 15 residues. With 8 bases clipped from V and 6 bases from J, the junction kept 14 bases outside the gene matches. CDR3 protein: CASSMVAGVPDTQYF. The DNA for the CDR3 is TGTGCCAGCTCAATGGTGGCGGGAGTGCCCGATACGCAGTATTTT.

This chain links TRBV6-1 with TRBJ1-2; no firm D call. The CDR3 covers 15 residues. V gave up 5 bases and J gave up 2 bases, with 15 bases separating them. Germline CDR1 reads MNHNS; CDR2 reads SASEGT. This CDR3 reads CASSPLGIGNYGYTF. The CDR3 DNA follows: TGTGCCAGCAGTCCCCTGGGGATCGGGAACTATGGCTACACCTTC.

In this sample, this clonotype turned up a few times. The rearrangement links TRBV5-1 to TRBJ2-5, with 11 bases lining up with TRBD1. This CDR3 contains 16 residues. Germline values: CDR1 SGHRS, CDR2 YFSETQ. V dropped 4 bases and J dropped 3; count of bases not matched to a gene: 8. Here the CDR3 reads CASSPGQGAGKETQYF. The CDR3 nucleotides read TGCGCCAGCAGCCCTGGACAGGGGGCCGGCAAAGAGACCCAGTACTTC.

This clonotype was seen only a few times. The CDR3 region is CASSLDRALYEQYF. CDR3 DNA sequence: TGCGCCAGCAGCTTGGACAGGGCCCTCTACGAGCAGTACTTC. V gene TRBV5-1 combines with J gene TRBJ2-7; TRBD1 is a possible D gene (6 bases). The ends were cut back, 0 bases at V and 3 bases at J, with 10 bases in the middle. The CDR3 spans 14 residues. The germline V gene encodes CDR1 SGHRS and CDR2 YFSETQ.

This clonotype was seen many times. This chain connects TRBV29-1 to TRBJ1-1; no firm D call. The CDR3 contains 14 residues. Trimming took 3 bases from V and 5 from J, leaving 16 bases between them. CDR1 SQVTM and CDR2 ANQGSEA come from the germline V gene. Here the CDR3 reads CSVDVFSGWTEAFF. CDR3 nucleotide sequence: TGCAGCGTTGATGTCTTCTCGGGTTGGACTGAAGCTTTCTTT.

V is TRBV12-3 or TRBV12-4 and J is TRBJ2-2; a weak D match, TRBD2 (5 bases). The CDR3 loop spans 15 amino acids. The V end was cut by 2 bases, the J end by 7 bases, with 14 bases between. CDR3 nucleotides: TGTGCCAGCAGTTTAAACCGGGGATACGGCGGGGAGCTGTTTTTT. The encoded protein is CASSLNRGYGGELFF.

The rearrangement joins TRBV9 to TRBJ1-4; maybe TRBD1 (5 bases). The CDR3 runs 14 residues. V lost 4 bases to trimming and J lost 10 bases, with 17 bases between them. CDR1 is SGDLS, CDR2 YYNGEE, per germline. The CDR3 bases are TGTGCCAGCAGCCCGGGACTCACCGCTGTAAAACTGTTTTTT. It codes for CASSPGLTAVKLFF.

This clonotype was counted a few times. This chain connects TRBV20-1 to TRBJ2-5, with TRBD1 identical over 12 bases. Germline CDR1 reads DFQATT; CDR2 reads SNEGSKA (reference sequence). J gave up 5 bases and V 6 bases, and 10 bases lay outside the gene matches. CDR3 length: 15 residues. The CDR3 DNA reads TGCAGTGCCCTTACTGGGACAGGGGGCGCGGAGACCCAGTACTTC. It specifies CSALTGTGGAETQYF.

This clonotype has more than one count but fewer than ten. The chain employs TRBV6-2 or TRBV6-3 and TRBJ2-5; D gene uncertain. The CDR3 extends over 13 amino acids. Germline-derived CDR1 and CDR2 are MNHEY and SVGEGT. V shed 9 bases and J shed 9 bases, with 20 bases lying between them. The chain's CDR3 is CASTLRDSLAQYF. Here the CDR3 DNA reads TGTGCCAGTACTTTGAGAGACTCGTTGGCCCAGTACTTC.

The CDR3 here is CASSVGFNRGYTF. The CDR3 DNA is TGTGCCAGCAGCGTAGGTTTTAATCGGGGCTACACCTTC. The V call is TRBV9, the J call TRBJ1-2; the D is unclear. V was clipped by 0 bases and J by 8 bases, with 11 bases between them. Germline loops: CDR1 SGDLS, CDR2 YYNGEE. There are 13 residues in the CDR3. The variable domain in full, completed from reference TRBV9 and TRBJ1-2, reads DSGVTQTPKHLITATGQRVTLRCSPRSGDLSVYWYQQSLDQGLQFLIQYYNGEERAKGNILERFSAQQFPDLHSELNLSSLELGDSALYFCASSVGFNRGYTFGSGTRLTVV.

V gene TRBV5-1 combines with J gene TRBJ2-1; 11 bases fit TRBD2. From germline, CDR1 is SGHRS and CDR2 YFSETQ. V was pared by 4 bases and J by 6 bases, with 12 bases of the junction left unmatched. The CDR3 contains 17 residues. CDR3 nucleotides: TGCGCCAGCAGCCAGACTAGCGGGACGATAGGGGGCAATGAGCAGTTCTTC. Amino acid sequence: CASSQTSGTIGGNEQFF.

This clonotype has more than one count but fewer than ten. The V gene is TRBV5-1, the J gene TRBJ2-1; 9 bases are shared with TRBD1. The germline gives CDR1 SGHRS, CDR2 YFSETQ. This CDR3 has 15 residues. Unmatched junction bases numbered 6, after V lost 4 bases and J lost 4 bases. CDR3 sequence: CASSGPGTGYNEQFF. CDR3 in DNA: TGCGCCAGCAGCGGACCCGGGACAGGGTACAATGAGCAGTTCTTC. The full variable domain, rest sourced from reference TRBV5-1 and TRBJ2-1, is KAGVTQTPRYLIKTRGQQVTLSCSPISGHRSVSWYQQTPGQGLQFLFEYFSETQRNKGNFPGRFSGRQFSNSRSEMNVSTLELGDSALYLCASSGPGTGYNEQFFGPGTRLTVL.

This clonotype has at least ten counts. The J gene is TRBJ2-3, the V gene TRBV29-1; D is ambiguous. V lost 4 bases and J lost 0, with 11 bases in between. Germline-derived CDR1 and CDR2 are SQVTM and ANQGSEA. The CDR3 has 14 amino acids. For the CDR3, the DNA is TGCAGCGTTGTAGGTGTTCCTAGCACAGATACGCAGTATTTT. This codes for CSVVGVPSTDTQYF.

This clonotype came up a few times. The J gene is TRBJ1-1, the V gene TRBV7-9; unclear D gene. Per the germline V gene, CDR1 is SEHNR and CDR2 is FQNEAQ (reference sequence). The CDR3 extends over 12 amino acids. V dropped 3 bases and J dropped 7 bases, with 9 bases sitting between them. CDR3 DNA: TGTGCCAGCAGCTTGCCCCAGAGTGAAGCTTTCTTT. Translating gives CASSLPQSEAFF.